This T cell receptor (beta chain) was found in a study of CD8 T cells in ankylosing spondylitis. Broader study findings: Disease-associated clones were reportedly significantly overrepresented in matched ankylosing spondylitis synovial fluid. For ankylosing spondylitis blood, a TCR beta motif of about eight highly homologous variants appeared characteristic.

The CDR3 covers 15 residues. V gave up 4 bases and J gave up 3 bases, with 15 bases separating them. The germline gives CDR1 SGHRS, CDR2 YFSETQ. This clonotype was detected many times. Its target is unknown. Researchers built TCR beta libraries using quantitative 5'-RACE with molecular barcodes. TCRdb analysed the 5' RACE reads with MiXCR anew, one entry per CDR3 protein. The table lists almost 400,000 distinct CDR3 sequences, under 25% of them singletons. Source material: blood, either unsorted or a sorted T cell fraction (not recorded which). This TCR was sampled from a male donor with ankylosing spondylitis. V is TRBV5-1 and J is TRBJ2-3; a possible D gene is TRBD1 (6 bases). The CDR3 nucleotides read TGCGCCAGCAGCCACTCATACAGGGAAACAGATACGCAGTATTTT. It translates to CASSHSYRETDTQYF.